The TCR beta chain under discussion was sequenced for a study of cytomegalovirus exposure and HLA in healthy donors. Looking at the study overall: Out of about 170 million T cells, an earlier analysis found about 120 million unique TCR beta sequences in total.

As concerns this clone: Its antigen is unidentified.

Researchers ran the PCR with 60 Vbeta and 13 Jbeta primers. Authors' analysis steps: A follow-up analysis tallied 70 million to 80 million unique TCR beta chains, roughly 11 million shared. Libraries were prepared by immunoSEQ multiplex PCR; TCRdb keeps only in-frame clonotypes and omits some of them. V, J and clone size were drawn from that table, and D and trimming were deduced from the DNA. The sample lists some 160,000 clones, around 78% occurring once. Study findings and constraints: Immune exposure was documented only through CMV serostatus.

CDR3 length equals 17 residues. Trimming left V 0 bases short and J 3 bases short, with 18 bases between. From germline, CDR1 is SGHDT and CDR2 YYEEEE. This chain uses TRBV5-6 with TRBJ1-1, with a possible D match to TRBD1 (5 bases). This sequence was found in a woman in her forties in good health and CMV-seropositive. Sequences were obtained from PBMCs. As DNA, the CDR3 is TGTGCCAGCAGCTTGGGGGTTAGACAGAACTTCTACACTGAAGCTTTCTTT. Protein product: CASSLGVRQNFYTEAFF.